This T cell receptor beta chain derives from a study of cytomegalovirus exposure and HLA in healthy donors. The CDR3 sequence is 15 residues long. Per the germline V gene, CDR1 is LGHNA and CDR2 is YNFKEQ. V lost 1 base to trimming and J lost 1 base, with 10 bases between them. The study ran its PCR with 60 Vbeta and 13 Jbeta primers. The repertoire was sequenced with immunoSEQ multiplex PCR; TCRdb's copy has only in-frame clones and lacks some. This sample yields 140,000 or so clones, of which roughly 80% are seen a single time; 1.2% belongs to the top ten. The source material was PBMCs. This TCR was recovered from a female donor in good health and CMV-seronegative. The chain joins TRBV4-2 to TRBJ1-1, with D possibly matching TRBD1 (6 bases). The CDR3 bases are TGTGCCAGCAGCCAAGTCTTGACAGGGAACACTGAAGCTTTCTTT. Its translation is CASSQVLTGNTEAFF.